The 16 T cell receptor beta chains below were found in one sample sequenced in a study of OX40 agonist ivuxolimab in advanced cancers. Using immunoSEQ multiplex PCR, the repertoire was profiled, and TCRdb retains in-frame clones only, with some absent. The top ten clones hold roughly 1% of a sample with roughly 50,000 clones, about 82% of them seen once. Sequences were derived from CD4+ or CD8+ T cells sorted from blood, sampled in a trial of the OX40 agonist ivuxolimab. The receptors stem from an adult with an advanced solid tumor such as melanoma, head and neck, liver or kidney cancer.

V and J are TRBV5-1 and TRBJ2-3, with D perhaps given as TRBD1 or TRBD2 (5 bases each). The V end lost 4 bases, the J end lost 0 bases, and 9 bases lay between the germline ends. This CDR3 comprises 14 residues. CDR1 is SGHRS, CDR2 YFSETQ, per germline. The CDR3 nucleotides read TGCGCCAGCAGCACGGGACCTAGCACAGATACGCAGTATTTT. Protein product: CASSTGPSTDTQYF.

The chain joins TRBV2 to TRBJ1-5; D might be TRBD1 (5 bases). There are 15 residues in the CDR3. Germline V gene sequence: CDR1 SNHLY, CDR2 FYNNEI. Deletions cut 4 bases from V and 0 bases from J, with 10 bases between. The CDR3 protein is CASSAEGYSNQPQHF. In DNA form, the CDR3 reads TGTGCCAGCAGTGCCGAGGGGTATAGCAATCAGCCCCAGCATTTT.

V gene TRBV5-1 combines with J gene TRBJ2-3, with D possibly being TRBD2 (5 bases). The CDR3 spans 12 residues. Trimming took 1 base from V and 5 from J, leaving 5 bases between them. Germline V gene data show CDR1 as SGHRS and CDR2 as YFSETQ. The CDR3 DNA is TGCGCCAGCAGCTTGCGGGGAGATACGCAGTATTTT. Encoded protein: CASSLRGDTQYF.

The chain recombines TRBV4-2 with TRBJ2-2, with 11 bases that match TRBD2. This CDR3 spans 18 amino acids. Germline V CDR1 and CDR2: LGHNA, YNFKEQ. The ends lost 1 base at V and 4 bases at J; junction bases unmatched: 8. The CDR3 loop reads CASSQGGLAGGPTGELFF. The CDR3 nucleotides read TGTGCCAGCAGCCAAGGTGGGCTAGCGGGGGGTCCCACCGGGGAGCTGTTTTTT.

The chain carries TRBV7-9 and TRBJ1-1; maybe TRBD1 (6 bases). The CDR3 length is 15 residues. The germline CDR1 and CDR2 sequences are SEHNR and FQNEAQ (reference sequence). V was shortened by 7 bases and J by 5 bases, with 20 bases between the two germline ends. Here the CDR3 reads CASTLPQGLSTEAFF. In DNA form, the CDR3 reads TGTGCCAGCACATTACCTCAGGGGTTGAGTACTGAAGCTTTCTTT.

CDR3 protein: CATGQSNYNEQFF. The CDR3 DNA sequence: TGTGCCACCGGACAGAGTAACTACAATGAGCAGTTCTTC. The gene calls are TRBV15 and TRBJ2-1, with a tentative D call TRBD1 (6 bases). CDR1 LNHNV and CDR2 YYDKDF come from the germline V gene (reference sequence). Trimming pared 8 bases from V and 3 bases from J, leaving 11 bases between. CDR3 length: 13 amino acids.

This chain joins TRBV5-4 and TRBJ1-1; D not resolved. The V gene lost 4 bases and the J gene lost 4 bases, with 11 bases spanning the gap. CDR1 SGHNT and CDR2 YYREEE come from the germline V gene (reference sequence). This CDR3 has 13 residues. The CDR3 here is CASSLPQSTEAFF. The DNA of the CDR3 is TGTGCCAGCAGCCTCCCACAGAGCACTGAAGCTTTCTTT.

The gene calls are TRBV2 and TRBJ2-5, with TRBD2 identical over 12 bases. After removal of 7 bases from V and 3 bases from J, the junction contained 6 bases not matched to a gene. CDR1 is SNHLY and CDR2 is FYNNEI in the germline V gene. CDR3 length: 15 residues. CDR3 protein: CASISTSGGKETQYF. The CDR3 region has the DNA TGTGCCAGCATTTCAACTAGCGGGGGGAAAGAGACCCAGTACTTC.

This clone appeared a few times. The CDR3 reads CASSLSRFWGYTF. The CDR3 DNA reads as TGTGCCAGCAGCTTGTCGAGATTTTGGGGCTACACCTTC. The chain employs TRBV5-8 and TRBJ1-2; no reliable D call. V lost 1 base to trimming and J lost 8 bases, with 12 bases between them. The CDR3 runs to 13 residues. Germline lookup yields CDR1 SGHTS and CDR2 YDEGEE.

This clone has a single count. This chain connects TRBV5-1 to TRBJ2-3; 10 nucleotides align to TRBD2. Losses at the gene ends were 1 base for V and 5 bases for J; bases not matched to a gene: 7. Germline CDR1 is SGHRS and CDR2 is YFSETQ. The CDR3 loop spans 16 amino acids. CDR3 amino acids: CASSLMTLAGVDTQYF. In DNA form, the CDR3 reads TGCGCCAGCAGCTTGATGACCCTAGCGGGGGTAGATACGCAGTATTTT.

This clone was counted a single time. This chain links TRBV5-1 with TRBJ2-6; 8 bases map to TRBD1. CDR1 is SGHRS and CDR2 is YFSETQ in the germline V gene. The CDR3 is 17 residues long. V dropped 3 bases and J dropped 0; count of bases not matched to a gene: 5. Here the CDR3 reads CASSYGTGRSGANVLTF. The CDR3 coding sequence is TGCGCCAGCAGCTACGGGACAGGACGCTCTGGGGCCAACGTCCTGACTTTC. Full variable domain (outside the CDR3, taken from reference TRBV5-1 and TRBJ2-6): KAGVTQTPRYLIKTRGQQVTLSCSPISGHRSVSWYQQTPGQGLQFLFEYFSETQRNKGNFPGRFSGRQFSNSRSEMNVSTLELGDSALYLCASSYGTGRSGANVLTFGAGSRLTVL.

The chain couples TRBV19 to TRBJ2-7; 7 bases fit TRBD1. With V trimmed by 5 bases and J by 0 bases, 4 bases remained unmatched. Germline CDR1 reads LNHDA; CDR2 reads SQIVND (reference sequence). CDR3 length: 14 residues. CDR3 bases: TGTGCCAGTAGTCCCCGGACAGGCTCCTACGAGCAGTACTTC. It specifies CASSPRTGSYEQYF.

The CDR3 region has the DNA TGTGCCAGCGGGCAGACTAATAATTCACCCCTCCACTTT. Translating gives CASGQTNNSPLHF. The chain recombines TRBV7-3 with TRBJ1-6; D gene uncertain. Germline V CDR1 and CDR2: SGHTA, FQGTGA. CDR3 size: 13 residues. The V gene lost 8 bases and the J gene lost 5 bases, with 10 bases spanning the gap.

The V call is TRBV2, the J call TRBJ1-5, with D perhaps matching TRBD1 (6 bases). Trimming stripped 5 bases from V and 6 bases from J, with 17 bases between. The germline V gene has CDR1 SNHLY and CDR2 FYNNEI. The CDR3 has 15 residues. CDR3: CASSSEQGAVQPQHF. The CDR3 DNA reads TGTGCCAGCAGTTCCGAACAGGGTGCGGTTCAGCCCCAGCATTTT.

The CDR3 sequence is CASSQGRGLNEAFF. In nucleotides, the CDR3 is TGTGCCAGCTCACAGGGAAGGGGGCTTAATGAAGCTTTCTTT. V gene TRBV18 combines with J gene TRBJ1-1; 7 bases line up with TRBD1. Germline V CDR1 and CDR2: KGHSH, LQKENI. V was clipped by 4 bases and J by 7 bases; unmatched bases: 9. This CDR3 is built from 14 residues. Full variable domain (outside the CDR3, taken from reference TRBV18 and TRBJ1-1): NAGVMQNPRHLVRRRGQEARLRCSPMKGHSHVYWYRQLPEEGLKFMVYLQKENIIDESGMPKERFSAEFPKEGPSILRIQQVVRGDSAAYFCASSQGRGLNEAFFGQGTRLTVV.

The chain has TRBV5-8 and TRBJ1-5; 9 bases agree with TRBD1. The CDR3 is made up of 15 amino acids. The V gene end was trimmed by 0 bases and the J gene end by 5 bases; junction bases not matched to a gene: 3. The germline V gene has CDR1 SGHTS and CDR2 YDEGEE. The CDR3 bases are TGTGCCAGCAGCTTGGGAGGACAGGGGTATCAGCCCCAGCATTTT. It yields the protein CASSLGGQGYQPQHF.